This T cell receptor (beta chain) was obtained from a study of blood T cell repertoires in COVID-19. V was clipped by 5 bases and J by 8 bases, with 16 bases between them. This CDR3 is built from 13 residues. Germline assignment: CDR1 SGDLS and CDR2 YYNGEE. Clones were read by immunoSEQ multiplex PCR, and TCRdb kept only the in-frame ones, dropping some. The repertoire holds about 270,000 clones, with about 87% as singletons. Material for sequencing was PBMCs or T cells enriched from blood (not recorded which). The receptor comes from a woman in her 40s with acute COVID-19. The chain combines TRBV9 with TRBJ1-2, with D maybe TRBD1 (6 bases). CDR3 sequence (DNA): TGTGCCAGCAGGGGGGGGCATCACCTGGGCTACACCTTC. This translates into CASRGGHHLGYTF.